One T cell receptor beta chain is described in this entry. The target antigen is unknown. The sample is drawn from a study of T cell responses to AZD1222 COVID-19 vaccine. Study-wide background: Pooling of second doses given at about 4 or about 12 weeks was done. General study findings and limits: Mostly white British, mostly female donors; authors suggested clonal diversity may be underestimated. Only six people who got AZD1222 tested seropositive at baseline.

The table came from immunoSEQ multiplex PCR; TCRdb's copy has only in-frame clones and leaves some out. The table has about 130,000 clones, roughly 84% seen once; the top ten hold more than 10%. The germline gives CDR1 MNHEY, CDR2 SVGEGT. Trimming took 1 base from V and 2 from J; bases not matched to a gene: 12. This CDR3 region has 19 residues. The sample consisted of peripheral blood, taken on day 0 of AZD1222 vaccination. The source is an adult in good health. J is TRBJ1-5 and V is TRBV6-2 or TRBV6-3, with 9 bases aligning to TRBD1. The CDR3: CASSYYRGRPLAGNQPQHF. DNA of the CDR3: TGTGCCAGCAGTTACTACAGGGGGCGACCCCTAGCTGGCAATCAGCCCCAGCATTTT.